This T cell receptor (beta chain) was recorded in a study of radiation and T cells in renal cell carcinoma. The CDR3 length is 14 residues. The germline V gene encodes CDR1 SNHLY and CDR2 FYNNEI. V lost 3 bases to trimming and J lost 0 bases, with 9 bases between them. The assay was immunoSEQ multiplex PCR, and TCRdb's table has in-frame clones only and misses some. The table shows several thousand clones, with around 53% occurring only once. This sample's treatment: 15 Gy SBRT to primary tumor, nephrectomy 4 weeks later. Nephrectomy followed 15 Gy stereotactic body radiation by 4 weeks. As regards this clone: As yet, its antigen is unknown.

Regarding the study as a whole: Intratumoral heterogeneity was not captured in these approximately 0.9 g regions. Dominant CDR3 motifs were more common in irradiated tumors than controls. In blood, top tumor clones expanded by 2 weeks, shrinking by 4.

The input for sequencing was tumor tissue, taken from a patient whose treatment included radiotherapy and nephrectomy. J is TRBJ2-7 and V is TRBV2; D possibly corresponds to TRBD2 (6 bases). The sequence derives from a man aged 60 to 75 with renal cell carcinoma. The CDR3 loop is CASSDRTTSYEQYF. The DNA of the CDR3 is TGTGCCAGCAGTGACCGGACTACCTCCTACGAGCAGTACTTC.